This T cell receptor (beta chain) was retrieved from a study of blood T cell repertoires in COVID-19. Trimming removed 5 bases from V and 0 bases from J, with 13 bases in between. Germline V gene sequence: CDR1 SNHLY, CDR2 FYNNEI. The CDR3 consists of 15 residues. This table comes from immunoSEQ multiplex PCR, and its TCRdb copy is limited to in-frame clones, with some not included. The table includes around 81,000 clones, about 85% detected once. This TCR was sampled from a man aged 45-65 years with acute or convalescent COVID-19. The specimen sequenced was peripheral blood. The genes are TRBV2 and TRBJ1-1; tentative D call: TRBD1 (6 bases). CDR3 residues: CASSPQGQMNTEAFF. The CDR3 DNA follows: TGTGCCAGCAGTCCCCAAGGACAGATGAACACTGAAGCTTTCTTT. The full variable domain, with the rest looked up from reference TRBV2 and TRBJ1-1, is EPEVTQTPSHQVTQMGQEVILRCVPISNHLYFYWYRQILGQKVEFLVSFYNNEISEKSEIFDDQFSVERPDGSNFTLKIRSTKLEDSAMYFCASSPQGQMNTEAFFGQGTRLTVV.